This passage covers 12 T cell receptor beta chains from one sample sequenced in a study of T cell responses to AZD1222 COVID-19 vaccine. Some clones are missing from TCRdb's copy, which holds only in-frame ones; the method was immunoSEQ multiplex PCR. The repertoire includes around 120,000 clones, around 94% of them detected once, and 2.5% to 3% sits in the top ten. Sequencing was performed on peripheral blood, taken on day 0 of AZD1222 vaccination. The receptors come from an adult in good health.

V and J are TRBV19 and TRBJ1-3; D is undetermined. The CDR3 totals 18 residues. CDR1 LNHDA and CDR2 SQIVND come from the germline V gene (reference sequence). Trimming stripped 2 bases from V and 0 bases from J, with 17 bases between. The CDR3 here is CASSIMGAGPSSGNTIYF. The CDR3 bases are TGTGCCAGTAGTATAATGGGTGCCGGGCCGAGCTCTGGAAACACCATATATTTT.

The chain employs TRBV10-3 and TRBJ1-6; D call uncertain. The CDR3 extends over 13 amino acids. V gave up 7 bases and J gave up 9 bases, with 13 bases separating them. The germline CDR1 and CDR2 sequences are ENHRY and SYGVKD. CDR3 bases: TGTGCCATCACCCCAGGCCTAGGTTCACCCCTCCACTTT. The encoded protein is CAITPGLGSPLHF.

The genes are TRBV5-8 and TRBJ2-5, with a weak D call TRBD2 (6 bases). The germline CDR1 and CDR2 sequences are SGHTS and YDEGEE. Trimming left V 2 bases short and J 3 bases short, with 11 bases between. The CDR3 runs to 14 residues. CDR3 in amino acids: CASSLRGMEETQYF. DNA for the CDR3: TGTGCCAGCAGCTTACGCGGGATGGAAGAGACCCAGTACTTC. The full variable domain, in which reference TRBV5-8 and TRBJ2-5 provide the parts outside the CDR3, is EAGVTQSPTHLIKTRGQQATLRCSPISGHTSVYWYQQALGLGLQFLLWYDEGEERNRGNFPPRFSGRQFPNYSSELNVNALELEDSALYLCASSLRGMEETQYFGPGTRLLVL.

This clone has a handful of counts. Other DNA sequences in the sample encode the same CDR3. V gene TRBV10-1 combines with J gene TRBJ2-7; D is ambiguous. V gave up 0 bases and J gave up 4 bases, with 4 bases separating them. CDR3 length: 12 amino acids. CDR1 is WNHNN, CDR2 SYGVQD, per germline (reference sequence). The CDR3 region has the DNA TGCGCCAGCAGTGAGTCGGGGTACGAGCAGTACTTC. Translated, it gives CASSESGYEQYF.

The rearrangement uses TRBV3-1 (or the pseudogene TRBV3-2) and TRBJ2-5; 8 bases map to TRBD1. Trimming cost V 5 bases and J 3 bases; bases outside gene matches: 8. The CDR3 is made up of 15 amino acids. Germline CDR1 is LGHDT and CDR2 is YNNKEL (reference sequence). CDR3 sequence reads: CASSYAWTGKETQYF. For the CDR3, the DNA is TGTGCCAGCAGCTACGCCTGGACAGGGAAAGAGACCCAGTACTTC.

The rearrangement joins TRBV28 to TRBJ2-7; TRBD2 might be the D (6 bases). Germline assignment: CDR1 MDHEN and CDR2 SYDVKM. V shed 8 bases and J shed 1 base, with 15 bases lying between them. The CDR3 runs to 14 residues. This CDR3 reads CASVRDSRSYEQYF. The CDR3 bases are TGTGCCAGCGTGAGGGACTCCAGATCCTACGAGCAGTACTTC.

In nucleotides, the CDR3 is TGTGCCAGCAGTCTCCGGGACAGGGTGAACACTGAAGCTTTCTTT. Protein product: CASSLRDRVNTEAFF. The chain employs TRBV27 and TRBJ1-1, with 9 positions matching TRBD1. CDR1 is MNHEY, CDR2 SMNVEV, per germline (reference sequence). Trimming removed 5 bases from V and 0 bases from J; junction bases left unmatched: 4. The CDR3 has 15 residues.

The V call is TRBV23-1, the J call TRBJ2-7; tentatively, D is TRBD1 or TRBD2 (5 bases each). TRBV23-1 is noted as an ORF with a role that remains uncertain. The CDR3 loop spans 14 amino acids. Trimming removed 9 bases at V and 1 base at J, with 16 bases between. For the CDR3, the DNA is TGCGCCAGTCCTCCCCCGGGACGGTCCTACGAGCAGTACTTC. Its protein product is CASPPPGRSYEQYF.

The J gene is TRBJ1-5, the V gene TRBV19; 10 bases align to TRBD1. The germline V gene encodes CDR1 LNHDA and CDR2 SQIVND (reference sequence). CDR3 size: 15 residues. The ends lost 6 bases at V and 7 bases at J; junction bases unmatched: 9. The CDR3 nucleotides are TGTGCCAGTAGCCTCCCGGGACAGGGGCTGCAGCCCCAGCATTTT. It specifies CASSLPGQGLQPQHF.

This rearrangement joins TRBV7-9 to TRBJ1-5; TRBD1 matches at 7 bases. J gave up 9 bases and V 1 base, and 0 bases lay outside the gene matches. Per the germline V gene, CDR1 is SEHNR and CDR2 is FQNEAQ (reference sequence). The CDR3 length is 12 residues. The chain's CDR3 is CASSLGTGPQHF. The CDR3 bases are TGTGCCAGCAGCTTAGGGACAGGGCCCCAGCATTTT.

This clone was found once. The chain employs TRBV7-9 and TRBJ1-1; 7 nucleotides match TRBD1. The germline gives CDR1 SEHNR, CDR2 FQNEAQ (reference sequence). Trimming removed 6 bases from V and 1 base from J; junction bases left unmatched: 5. The length of the CDR3 is 14 residues. The CDR3 sequence is CASSPGTENTEAFF. For the CDR3, the DNA is TGTGCCAGCAGTCCCGGGACAGAGAACACTGAAGCTTTCTTT.

The table lists this clone with a count of one. J is TRBJ2-1 and V is TRBV5-1; 11 positions agree with TRBD2. The CDR3 has 17 residues. Trimming took 0 bases from V and 2 from J; bases not matched to a gene: 4. Germline-derived CDR1 and CDR2 are SGHRS and YFSETQ. The CDR3 here is CASSLGLAGGPYNEQFF. DNA for the CDR3: TGCGCCAGCAGCTTGGGTCTAGCGGGAGGCCCCTACAATGAGCAGTTCTTC.